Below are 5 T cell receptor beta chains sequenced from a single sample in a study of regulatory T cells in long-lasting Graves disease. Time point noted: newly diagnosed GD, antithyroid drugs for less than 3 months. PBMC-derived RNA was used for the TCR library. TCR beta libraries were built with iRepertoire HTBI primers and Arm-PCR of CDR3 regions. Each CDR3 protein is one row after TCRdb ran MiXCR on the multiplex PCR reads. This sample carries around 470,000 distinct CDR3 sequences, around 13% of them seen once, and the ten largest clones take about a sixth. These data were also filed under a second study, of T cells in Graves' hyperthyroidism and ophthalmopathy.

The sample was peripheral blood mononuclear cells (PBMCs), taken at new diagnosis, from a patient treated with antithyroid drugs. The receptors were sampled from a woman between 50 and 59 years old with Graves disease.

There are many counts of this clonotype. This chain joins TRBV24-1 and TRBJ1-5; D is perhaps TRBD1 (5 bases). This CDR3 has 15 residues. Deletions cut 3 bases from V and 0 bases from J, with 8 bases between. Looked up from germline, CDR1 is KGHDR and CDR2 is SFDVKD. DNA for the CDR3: TGTGCCACCAGTGATCCCAGGGTTAGCAATCAGCCCCAGCATTTT. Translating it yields CATSDPRVSNQPQHF.

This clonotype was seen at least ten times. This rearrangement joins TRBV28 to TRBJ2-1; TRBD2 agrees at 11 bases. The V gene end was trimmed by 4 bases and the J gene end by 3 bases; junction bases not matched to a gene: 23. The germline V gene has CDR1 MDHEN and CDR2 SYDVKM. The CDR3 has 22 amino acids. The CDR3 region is CASSSSVLRASGRRQSYNEQFF. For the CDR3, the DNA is TGTGCCAGCAGTTCGTCGGTCCTGCGGGCTAGCGGGAGGCGTCAGAGCTACAATGAGCAGTTCTTC.

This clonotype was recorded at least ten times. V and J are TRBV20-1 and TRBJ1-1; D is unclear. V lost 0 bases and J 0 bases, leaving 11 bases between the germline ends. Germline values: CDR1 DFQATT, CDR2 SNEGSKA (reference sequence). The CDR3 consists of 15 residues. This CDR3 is CSAREGIGVNTEAFF. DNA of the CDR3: TGCAGTGCTAGAGAGGGGATTGGGGTGAACACTGAAGCTTTCTTT.

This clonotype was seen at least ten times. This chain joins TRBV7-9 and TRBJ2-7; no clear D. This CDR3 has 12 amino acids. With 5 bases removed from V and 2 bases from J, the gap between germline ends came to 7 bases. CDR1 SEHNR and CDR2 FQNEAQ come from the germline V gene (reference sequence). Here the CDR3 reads CASSLGAYEQYF. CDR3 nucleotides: TGTGCCAGCAGCCTAGGTGCCTACGAGCAGTACTTC.

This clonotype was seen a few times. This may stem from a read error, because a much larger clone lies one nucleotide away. The CDR3: CTSSPTGDYGYTF. CDR3 bases: TGTACCAGCAGCCCAACAGGGGATTATGGCTACACCTTC. The chain uses TRBV11-2 and TRBJ1-2, with 7 bases fitting TRBD1. The CDR3 extends over 13 amino acids. The germline CDR1 and CDR2 sequences are SGHAT and FQNNGV.